A selection of T cell receptor beta chains follows, all from one sample in a study of cytomegalovirus exposure and HLA in healthy donors. The assay was immunoSEQ multiplex PCR, and TCRdb's table has in-frame clones only and misses some. Seen here are 150,000 to 200,000 clones, 95% to 97% observed once, and the top ten hold around 0.9%. Sequencing was performed on PBMCs. All receptors derive from a woman aged 18 to 35 in good health and CMV-seronegative. Both conserved end residues are part of each CDR3. A D gene is named only where the DNA matches it firmly. The size of a clone is reported for some rows only, either as once, few or many, or as a class for expanded clones.

D gene: NA; clone size: few; J gene: TRBJ1-1; V gene: TRBV9; CDR3 protein: CASSTVGTEAFF; CDR3 DNA: TGTGCCAGCAGCACTGTCGGGACAGAAGCTTTCTTT
D gene: NA; clone size: NA; J gene: TRBJ2-2; V gene: TRBV14; CDR3 protein: CASSRGHSKTGELFF; CDR3 DNA: TGTGCCAGCAGCCGGGGACACAGTAAAACCGGGGAGCTGTTTTTT
D gene: TRBD2; clone size: NA; J gene: TRBJ2-7; V gene: TRBV4-3; CDR3 protein: CASSQARLADTYEQYF; CDR3 DNA: TGCGCCAGCAGCCAAGCCCGACTAGCGGATACCTACGAGCAGTACTTC
D gene: TRBD1; clone size: NA; J gene: TRBJ1-1; V gene: TRBV15; CDR3 protein: CATSRGGQVNTEAFF; CDR3 DNA: TGTGCCACCAGCAGGGGGGGACAGGTGAACACTGAAGCTTTCTTT
D gene: NA; clone size: NA; J gene: TRBJ2-7; V gene: TRBV19; CDR3 protein: CASSVSGLSYEQYF; CDR3 DNA: TGTGCCAGTAGTGTATCAGGGCTATCCTACGAGCAGTACTTC
D gene: NA; clone size: NA; J gene: TRBJ2-6; V gene: TRBV18; CDR3 protein: CASSPFGTAGANVLTF; CDR3 DNA: TGTGCCAGCTCACCCTTTGGTACGGCTGGGGCCAACGTCCTGACTTTC
D gene: TRBD1; clone size: NA; J gene: TRBJ1-6; V gene: TRBV7-3; CDR3 protein: CASSLTGQYNSPLHF; CDR3 DNA: TGTGCCAGCAGCTTAACGGGACAGTATAATTCACCCCTCCACTTT
D gene: NA; clone size: NA; J gene: TRBJ2-2; V gene: TRBV7-9; CDR3 protein: CASSIPLAPGELFF; CDR3 DNA: TGTGCCAGCAGTATTCCATTAGCTCCCGGGGAGCTGTTTTTT
D gene: TRBD1; clone size: NA; J gene: TRBJ1-2; V gene: TRBV6-5; CDR3 protein: CASSSGRGQGFGYTF; CDR3 DNA: TGTGCCAGCAGTTCTGGGAGGGGACAGGGGTTTGGCTACACCTTC
D gene: NA; clone size: NA; J gene: TRBJ2-4; V gene: TRBV5-1; CDR3 protein: CASSPQVGLAKNIQYF; CDR3 DNA: TGCGCCAGCAGCCCCCAGGTGGGGCTAGCCAAAAACATTCAGTACTTC
D gene: NA; clone size: NA; J gene: TRBJ2-5; V gene: TRBV14; CDR3 protein: CASSQEPVQETQYF; CDR3 DNA: TGTGCCAGCAGCCAAGAACCAGTACAAGAGACCCAGTACTTC
D gene: NA; clone size: NA; J gene: TRBJ2-7; V gene: TRBV7-9; CDR3 protein: CASSSLTGSSYEQYF; CDR3 DNA: TGTGCCAGCAGCTCCCTGACAGGAAGCTCCTACGAGCAGTACTTC
D gene: NA; clone size: NA; J gene: TRBJ1-4; V gene: TRBV9; CDR3 protein: CASSRGQGSLPTNEKLFF; CDR3 DNA: TGTGCCAGCAGTAGGGGTCAGGGAAGTTTACCAACTAATGAAAAACTGTTTTTT
D gene: TRBD1; clone size: NA; J gene: TRBJ2-6; V gene: TRBV7-2; CDR3 protein: CASSTRQGALPGANVLTF; CDR3 DNA: TGTGCCAGCAGCACCCGACAGGGGGCGCTTCCTGGGGCCAACGTCCTGACTTTC
D gene: TRBD1; clone size: NA; J gene: TRBJ2-7; V gene: TRBV9; CDR3 protein: CASSVGDRGYEQYF; CDR3 DNA: TGTGCCAGCAGCGTAGGGGACAGGGGGTACGAGCAGTACTTC
D gene: TRBD1; clone size: once; J gene: TRBJ1-5; V gene: TRBV10-3; CDR3 protein: CAISGTEDGPQHF; CDR3 DNA: TGTGCCATCAGCGGGACAGAGGATGGGCCCCAGCATTTT
D gene: NA; clone size: NA; J gene: TRBJ2-7; V gene: TRBV10-3; CDR3 protein: CAISEVGVHEQYF; CDR3 DNA: TGTGCCATCAGTGAAGTAGGGGTCCACGAGCAGTACTTC
D gene: TRBD1; clone size: NA; J gene: TRBJ1-4; V gene: TRBV27; CDR3 protein: CATPEGDSSGEKLFF; CDR3 DNA: TGTGCCACCCCGGAGGGGGACAGCTCAGGGGAAAAACTGTTTTTT
D gene: NA; clone size: NA; J gene: TRBJ1-3; V gene: TRBV2; CDR3 protein: CASSEAPGAGNTIYF; CDR3 DNA: TGTGCCAGCAGTGAAGCGCCAGGGGCTGGAAACACCATATATTTT
D gene: NA; clone size: NA; J gene: TRBJ1-3; V gene: TRBV6-1; CDR3 protein: CATTQGLSGNTIYF; CDR3 DNA: TGTGCCACCACCCAGGGGCTCTCTGGAAACACCATATATTTT
D gene: TRBD2; clone size: NA; J gene: TRBJ2-7; V gene: TRBV15; CDR3 protein: CATRAAGGLPNEQYF; CDR3 DNA: TGTGCCACCAGAGCGGCGGGGGGGCTCCCCAACGAGCAGTACTTC
D gene: NA; clone size: NA; J gene: TRBJ2-5; V gene: TRBV30; CDR3 protein: CAWSVGGYLAGAETQYF; CDR3 DNA: TGTGCCTGGAGTGTAGGAGGGTATCTCGCGGGGGCTGAGACCCAGTACTTC
D gene: TRBD2; clone size: once; J gene: TRBJ2-3; V gene: TRBV4-1; CDR3 protein: CASSQGGGDTDTQYF; CDR3 DNA: TGCGCCAGCAGCCAAGGTGGGGGGGACACAGATACGCAGTATTTT
D gene: TRBD1; clone size: once; J gene: TRBJ1-4; V gene: TRBV9; CDR3 protein: CASSTGVGDEKLFF; CDR3 DNA: TGTGCCAGCAGCACAGGGGTAGGAGATGAAAAACTGTTTTTT
D gene: NA; clone size: NA; J gene: TRBJ1-4; V gene: TRBV19; CDR3 protein: CATIAGNEKLFF; CDR3 DNA: TGTGCCACAATTGCAGGAAATGAAAAACTGTTTTTT
D gene: TRBD1; clone size: NA; J gene: TRBJ1-5; V gene: TRBV27; CDR3 protein: CASSSRQGVNQPQHF; CDR3 DNA: TGTGCCAGCAGTTCCCGACAGGGGGTAAATCAGCCCCAGCATTTT
D gene: NA; clone size: once; J gene: TRBJ1-1; V gene: TRBV6-1; CDR3 protein: CASSEAESLNTEAFF; CDR3 DNA: TGTGCCAGCAGTGAAGCGGAGTCTTTGAACACTGAAGCTTTCTTT
D gene: NA; clone size: NA; J gene: TRBJ2-7; V gene: TRBV2; CDR3 protein: CASSDIVSDTSYEQYF; CDR3 DNA: TGTGCCAGCAGTGATATCGTTAGCGACACGTCCTACGAGCAGTACTTC
D gene: NA; clone size: NA; J gene: TRBJ2-3; V gene: TRBV2; CDR3 protein: CASSITDTQYF; CDR3 DNA: TGTGCCAGCAGTATAACAGATACGCAGTATTTT
D gene: TRBD1; clone size: NA; J gene: TRBJ1-4; V gene: TRBV5-4; CDR3 protein: CASSSRQGANEKLFF; CDR3 DNA: TGTGCCAGCAGCTCAAGACAGGGCGCTAATGAAAAACTGTTTTTT
D gene: NA; clone size: once; J gene: TRBJ2-1; V gene: TRBV9; CDR3 protein: CASSVGPPDEQFF; CDR3 DNA: TGTGCCAGCAGCGTAGGGCCCCCCGATGAGCAGTTCTTC
D gene: TRBD1; clone size: once; J gene: TRBJ2-2; V gene: TRBV19; CDR3 protein: CASSLGAGGTGELFF; CDR3 DNA: TGTGCCAGTAGCCTGGGGGCAGGGGGTACCGGGGAGCTGTTTTTT
D gene: NA; clone size: NA; J gene: TRBJ2-5; V gene: TRBV11-1; CDR3 protein: CASSAYGELETQYF; CDR3 DNA: TGTGCCAGCAGCGCCTATGGGGAGTTGGAGACCCAGTACTTC
D gene: TRBD1; clone size: once; J gene: TRBJ2-2; V gene: TRBV13; CDR3 protein: CASSYGPGQYTGELFF; CDR3 DNA: TGTGCCAGCAGCTACGGACCGGGACAGTACACCGGGGAGCTGTTTTTT
D gene: TRBD2; clone size: NA; J gene: TRBJ2-2; V gene: TRBV7-3; CDR3 protein: CASSISGGTGELFF; CDR3 DNA: TGTGCCAGCAGCATTAGCGGGGGTACCGGGGAGCTGTTTTTT